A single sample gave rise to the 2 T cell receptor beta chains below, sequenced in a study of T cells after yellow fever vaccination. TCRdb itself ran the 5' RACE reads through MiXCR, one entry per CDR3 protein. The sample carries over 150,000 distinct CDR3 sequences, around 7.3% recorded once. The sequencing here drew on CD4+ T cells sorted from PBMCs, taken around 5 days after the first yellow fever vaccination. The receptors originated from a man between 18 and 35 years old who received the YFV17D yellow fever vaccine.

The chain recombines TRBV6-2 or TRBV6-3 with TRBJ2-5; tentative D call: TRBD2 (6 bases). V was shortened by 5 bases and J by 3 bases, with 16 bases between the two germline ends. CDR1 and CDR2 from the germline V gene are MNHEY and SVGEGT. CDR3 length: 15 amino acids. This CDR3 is CASSKDVPGEETQYF. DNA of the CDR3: TGTGCCAGCAGTAAGGACGTCCCGGGAGAAGAGACCCAGTACTTC.

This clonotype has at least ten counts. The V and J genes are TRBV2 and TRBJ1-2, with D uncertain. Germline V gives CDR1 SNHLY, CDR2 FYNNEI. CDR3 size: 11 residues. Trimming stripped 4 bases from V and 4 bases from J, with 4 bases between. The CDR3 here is CASSVSYGYTF. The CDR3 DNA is TGTGCCAGCAGTGTTAGCTATGGCTACACCTTC. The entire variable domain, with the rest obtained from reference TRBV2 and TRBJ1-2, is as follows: EPEVTQTPSHQVTQMGQEVILRCVPISNHLYFYWYRQILGQKVEFLVSFYNNEISEKSEIFDDQFSVERPDGSNFTLKIRSTKLEDSAMYFCASSVSYGYTFGSGTRLTVV.